The present entry profiles one T cell receptor beta chain with its context. The target antigen is unknown. CDR3 length equals 15 residues. With V trimmed by 6 bases and J by 9 bases, 12 bases remained unmatched. The data were taken from a study of T cell repertoires in cytomegalovirus infection. Across the study: Recently described HLA-C-restricted plus well-studied HLA-B-restricted CMV epitopes were used. Public TCR beta signatures provided an indication of both CMV infection and a matching HLA type.

TCRdb itself ran the reads through MiXCR, one entry per CDR3 protein. The sample holds 360,000 or so distinct CDR3 sequences, about a third seen once. General study results and limits: In two of eight donors, the top clonotype was HLA-C-restricted CMV-specific.

This chain connects TRBV12-3 or TRBV12-4 to TRBJ2-1, with 9 bases matching TRBD1. The source is a human donor in good health (CMV status not recorded). Some clones in this sample may be carry-over from other donors' samples. Sample: cultured PBMCs, taken from culture after CMV antigen stimulation. CDR3 in amino acids: CASRPAGTGRGEQFF. The CDR3 coding sequence is TGTGCCAGCAGACCAGCCGGGACAGGGAGAGGTGAGCAGTTCTTC.